This TCR beta chain was recorded in a study of blood T cells in healthy people across ages. Study in general: The template switching approach captured approximately one barcoded beta molecule for every two T cells. Study outcomes and limitations: Diversity of TCR beta correlated strongly with naive T cell percentage. Long-lived donors had more naive CD4+ cells and higher diversity than aged donors.

V gave up 4 bases and J gave up 7 bases; unmatched junction bases: 11. This CDR3 is 15 amino acids long. Germline assignment: CDR1 SGHVS and CDR2 FQNEAQ. Using a J-beta primer mix together with a sample-barcoded 5' primer, a second PCR was run for roughly 7 to 12 cycles. A template-switch adaptor with 12 random nucleotides tagged each cDNA molecule. TCRdb re-analysed the 5' RACE reads in MiXCR, keeping a single row per CDR3 protein. The sample lists hundreds of thousands of distinct CDR3 sequences; roughly 26% were seen once. This clonotype was observed a few times. Its matching antigen is unknown. The TCR sequence derives from an elderly woman in good health. This rearrangement joins TRBV7-8 to TRBJ2-7; 9 bases fit TRBD1. The sequenced sample consisted of blood. The CDR3 loop reads CASSSTGTGLDEQYF. The CDR3 DNA reads TGTGCCAGCAGCTCAACCGGGACAGGGCTCGATGAGCAGTACTTC.